Listed below are T cell receptor beta chains from one sample, sequenced in a study of shared clonotypes between healthy human individuals. Data came from immunoSEQ multiplex PCR; TCRdb stores just in-frame clones and leaves some out. The sample contains 2 million or so clones, 85% to 95% of which appear only once. The sequencing input was naive CD4+ T cells sorted from blood. These receptor sequences come from a man aged 18 to 35 in good health. CDR3s include the opening cysteine and the closing phenylalanine or tryptophan. D genes are given only for firm matches. For some rows the clone size is stated as once, few or many, or as a class when expanded; others skip it.

CASSIGARAEAFF,TGTGCCAGCAGTATTGGGGCGCGGGCTGAAGCTTTCTTT,NA,NA,TRBV7-9,TRBJ1-1
CASRPESSYNSPLHF,TGTGCCAGCCGACCAGAGAGCTCCTATAATTCACCCCTCCACTTT,NA,NA,TRBV28,TRBJ1-6
CASSGTANYGYTF,TGTGCCAGCTCCGGGACAGCTAACTATGGCTACACCTTC,NA,TRBD1,TRBV5-4,TRBJ1-2
CASSTGNQPQHF,TGTGCCAGCAGTACGGGGAATCAGCCCCAGCATTTT,NA,NA,TRBV5-6,TRBJ1-5
CASSPVPRGPASGANVLTF,TGTGCCAGCTCACCAGTCCCCCGGGGCCCGGCCTCTGGGGCCAACGTCCTGACTTTC,NA,NA,TRBV18,TRBJ2-6
CASSLASGVYEQYF,TGTGCCAGCAGCTTGGCTAGCGGGGTCTACGAGCAGTACTTC,NA,TRBD2,TRBV7-2,TRBJ2-7
CAISEAPGTGDEAFF,TGTGCCATCAGTGAGGCCCCGGGGACAGGGGACGAAGCTTTCTTT,many,TRBD1,TRBV10-3,TRBJ1-1
CASSALGENIQYF,TGTGCCAGTAGTGCTCTCGGGGAAAACATTCAGTACTTC,NA,NA,TRBV19,TRBJ2-4
CASSLGRNTEAFF,TGTGCCAGCAGCTTAGGGAGGAACACTGAAGCTTTCTTT,NA,NA,TRBV7-9,TRBJ1-1
CASSEPGGQSSYNEQFF,TGTGCCAGCAGCGAACCCGGGGGGCAGAGCTCCTACAATGAGCAGTTCTTC,NA,NA,TRBV28,TRBJ2-1
CASVEGTGGKDYGYTF,TGTGCCAGCGTTGAAGGGACAGGGGGCAAGGACTATGGCTACACCTTC,NA,TRBD1,TRBV6-1,TRBJ1-2
CASLLGRDTQYF,TGTGCCAGCTTACTCGGGAGGGATACGCAGTATTTT,once,NA,TRBV21-1,TRBJ2-3
CSATRDLQFF,TGCAGTGCAACCCGGGACTTGCAGTTCTTC,NA,NA,TRBV20-1,TRBJ2-1
CASSKLGQGATNEKLFF,TGTGCCAGCAGCAAACTCGGACAGGGGGCAACTAATGAAAAACTGTTTTTT,NA,NA,TRBV21-1,TRBJ1-4
CASSPAVLPNTEAFF,TGTGCCAGCTCACCTGCGGTTCTTCCGAACACTGAAGCTTTCTTT,NA,NA,TRBV18,TRBJ1-1
CASSQDGLGRQHF,TGCGCCAGCAGCCAAGATGGGTTGGGGCGCCAGCATTTT,NA,NA,TRBV4-1,TRBJ1-5
CASSYIGAGDSPLHF,TGTGCCAGCAGTTACATCGGGGCCGGGGATTCACCCCTCCACTTT,few,NA,TRBV6-6,TRBJ1-6
CAYQTARGYEQYF,TGTGCCTACCAGACCGCCCGTGGTTACGAGCAGTACTTC,NA,NA,TRBV30,TRBJ2-7
CASSVSLAGGQETQYF,TGTGCCAGCAGCGTCTCTCTAGCGGGAGGGCAAGAGACCCAGTACTTC,NA,TRBD2,TRBV5-6,TRBJ2-5
CASSPGARANEQYF,TGTGCCAGCTCACCAGGAGCCAGGGCCAACGAGCAGTACTTC,once,NA,TRBV18,TRBJ2-7
CASSRSGAYEQYF,TGTGCCAGCAGTCGTTCGGGGGCCTACGAGCAGTACTTC,NA,NA,TRBV6-6,TRBJ2-7
CASTNSVPPETQYF,TGTGCCAGCACCAACTCAGTCCCCCCGGAGACCCAGTACTTC,NA,NA,TRBV6-5,TRBJ2-5
CASSLGQLQTYEQYF,TGTGCCAGCAGCTTGGGACAGCTCCAAACCTACGAGCAGTACTTC,NA,NA,TRBV5-6,TRBJ2-7
CASSHPGANVLTF,TGTGCCAGCAGCCACCCCGGGGCCAACGTCCTGACTTTC,NA,NA,TRBV7-9,TRBJ2-6
CASSLASGRGETQYF,TGCGCCAGCAGCTTGGCAAGCGGGAGGGGCGAGACCCAGTACTTC,NA,TRBD2,TRBV5-1,TRBJ2-5
CASSRRGPDTEAFF,TGTGCCAGCAGCAGAAGGGGGCCGGACACTGAAGCTTTCTTT,NA,TRBD1,TRBV5-4,TRBJ1-1
CASNLPERGSSYEQYF,TGCGCCAGCAACCTCCCTGAGCGGGGGAGCTCCTACGAGCAGTACTTC,NA,TRBD2,TRBV10-1,TRBJ2-7
CASRTLGDTQYF,TGTGCCAGCAGGACGCTGGGAGATACGCAGTATTTT,NA,NA,TRBV6-5,TRBJ2-3
CASSMLQTDSGNTIYF,TGTGCCAGTAGTATGCTTCAGACAGACTCTGGAAACACCATATATTTT,NA,NA,TRBV19,TRBJ1-3
CASNLGVGTGELFF,TGTGCCAGTAACCTTGGTGTGGGTACCGGGGAGCTGTTTTTT,NA,NA,TRBV7-2,TRBJ2-2
CASSFDRDTQYF,TGTGCCAGCAGCTTCGATAGAGATACGCAGTATTTT,NA,NA,TRBV7-8,TRBJ2-3